This TCR beta chain was sequenced during a study of cytomegalovirus exposure and HLA in healthy donors. Study summary: In an earlier analysis, some 110 million unique TCR beta sequences were found from some 200 million T cells. The study's findings and limits: In a later analysis, most CMV-associated TCR beta chains appeared HLA-restricted. Sequences of the TCR beta chain were said to predict the HLA-A and HLA-B alleles of most subjects accurately.

As regards this clone: Its antigen is undetermined.

Primers for the PCR totalled 60 Vbeta and 13 Jbeta. Method: immunoSEQ multiplex PCR; TCRdb's copy keeps in-frame clones and lacks some. This sample has about 190,000 clones, with 65% to 75% found just once. The sequenced sample consisted of PBMCs. The receptor was derived from a man younger than 40 in good health and CMV-seropositive.

The CDR3: CASSVTGAVDETQYF. In DNA, the CDR3 is TGTGCCAGCAGCGTAACAGGGGCGGTGGATGAGACCCAGTACTTC. This chain connects TRBV9 to TRBJ2-5; the match to TRBD1 covers 7 bases. Germline V gene data show CDR1 as SGDLS and CDR2 as YYNGEE. V was clipped by 1 base and J by 5 bases; unmatched bases: 8. The CDR3 length is 15 residues. The full variable domain, rest sourced from reference TRBV9 and TRBJ2-5, is DSGVTQTPKHLITATGQRVTLRCSPRSGDLSVYWYQQSLDQGLQFLIQYYNGEERAKGNILERFSAQQFPDLHSELNLSSLELGDSALYFCASSVTGAVDETQYFGPGTRLLVL.